This TCR beta chain originates from a study of T cell repertoires and HLA-DP antigens. Measured with immunoSEQ multiplex PCR; TCRdb has only the in-frame clones, and not every one. The data show about 110,000 clones, with approximately 92% seen just once and around 0.3% held by the top ten. With regard to this clone: Its antigen is not identified.

The CDR3 has 13 amino acids. V lost 0 bases, J lost 4 bases, and 7 bases lay in between. The germline V gene has CDR1 KGHSH and CDR2 LQKENI. The sequence was collected from a woman between 18 and 29 years old in good health and CMV-seronegative. The V and J genes are TRBV18 and TRBJ2-7; unclear D gene. Sequencing was done on a sample of CD4+ T cells from PBMCs. CDR3: CASSPPSLYEQYF. CDR3 sequence (DNA): TGTGCCAGCTCACCACCCAGCCTTTACGAGCAGTACTTC.